This T cell receptor beta chain emerged from a study of T cells in Graves' hyperthyroidism and ophthalmopathy. The study, taken as a whole, reports: The authors' 13 V-J model separated ophthalmopathy from stable hyperthyroidism.

The investigators amplified TCR beta CDR3 regions from RNA transcripts. Primed by the HTBI set, a first-round RT-PCR was run on the TCR CDR3. TCRdb called the multiplex PCR reads again in MiXCR, with one record for every CDR3 protein. This table has under 450,000 distinct CDR3 sequences, approximately 14% appearing once. Comment on this clonotype: Its antigen remains unknown.

V was cut by 2 bases and J by 0 bases, with 11 bases left in between. The V gene's germline CDR1 is MNHNY and CDR2 SVGAGI (reference sequence). CDR3 length equals 16 residues. Diagnoses were established using clinical symptoms, serum thyroxine and TRAb, thyroid ultrasound and orbital computed tomography. The source of the PBMCs was approximately 10 ml of fresh peripheral blood. This clonotype was sampled from a woman between 18 and 29 years old with Graves' hyperthyroidism. V gene TRBV6-6 combines with J gene TRBJ2-1; D is uncertain. The sample comprised blood. The chain's CDR3 is CASSYNRANSYNEQFF. The CDR3 bases are TGTGCCAGCAGTTACAATCGGGCGAACTCCTACAATGAGCAGTTCTTC.